These 23 T cell receptor beta chains share one sample of origin, sequenced in a study of radiation and T cells in renal cell carcinoma (dated by TCRdb to 2019 to 2021). The receptor library was made with the immunoSEQ multiplex PCR assay. TCRdb stores this immuneACCESS table with in-frame sequences only. Part of the clones is absent; in the studies checked, under half of the shortfall reflects unresolved V genes, and no reason is known for the rest. Counted in this sample were about 150,000 clones; around 90% of them appeared once. The ten largest clones capture 3.5% to 5% of the sample. The sample's time point label, in plain terms: baseline pretreatment blood. This sample's treatment or condition label indicates: 15 Gy SBRT to primary tumor, nephrectomy 4 weeks later. The sample was blood, taken from a patient whose treatment included radiotherapy and nephrectomy. These TCRs come from a woman between 70 and 85 years old with renal cell carcinoma.

The V call is TRBV19, the J call TRBJ1-4; no definite D call. V lost 10 bases to trimming and J lost 3 bases, with 18 bases between them. The germline V gene encodes CDR1 LNHDA and CDR2 SQIVND (reference sequence). This CDR3 has 15 residues. CDR3 DNA: TGTGCCACTCCCCCTAATCCCGGGGCTAATGAAAAACTGTTTTTT. This gives the protein CATPPNPGANEKLFF. The full variable domain, its missing parts supplied by reference TRBV19 and TRBJ1-4, is DGGITQSPKYLFRKEGQNVTLSCEQNLNHDAMYWYRQDPGQGLRLIYYSQIVNDFQKGDIAEGYSVSREKKESFPLTVTSAQKNPTAFYLCATPPNPGANEKLFFGSGTQLSVL.

This clone was seen a few times. The rearrangement joins TRBV21-1 to TRBJ1-1. TRBV21-1 is a known pseudogene. The CDR3 spans 17 residues. This chain's CDR3 is CASSNEVYRGWGTEAFF. The CDR3 nucleotides read TGTGCCAGCAGCAATGAGGTATACCGGGGCTGGGGCACTGAAGCTTTCTTT.

The chain recombines TRBV5-1 with TRBJ1-4; tentative D call: TRBD1 (5 bases). The CDR3 runs 14 residues. Germline CDR1 SGHRS, CDR2 YFSETQ. Deletions cut 0 bases from V and 4 bases from J, with 7 bases between. In nucleotides, the CDR3 is TGCGCCAGCAGCTTGGGGGGCATTAATGAAAAACTGTTTTTT. It codes for CASSLGGINEKLFF.

This clone has more than one count but fewer than ten. The chain recombines TRBV10-1 with TRBJ1-1; 11 nucleotides line up with TRBD1. With V trimmed by 0 bases and J by 1 base, 1 base remained unmatched. The CDR3 has 16 residues. Germline V lookup: CDR1 WNHNN, CDR2 SYGVQD (reference sequence). CDR3 in amino acids: CASSESGTGGNTEAFF. As DNA, the CDR3 is TGCGCCAGCAGTGAGTCGGGGACAGGGGGGAACACTGAAGCTTTCTTT.

This clone was counted a few times. The chain is built from TRBV28 and TRBJ1-5, with D unclear. Germline V gene sequence: CDR1 MDHEN, CDR2 SYDVKM. Trimming shortened V by 5 bases and J by 0 bases, and 11 bases separated the two germline ends. There are 15 residues in the CDR3. CDR3 sequence: CASSPQHYSNQPQHF. In nucleotides, the CDR3 is TGTGCCAGCAGTCCTCAGCACTATAGCAATCAGCCCCAGCATTTT.

Here the CDR3 reads CASSLRRYNEQFF. Here the CDR3 DNA reads TGTGCCAGCAGCTTACGCCGATACAATGAGCAGTTCTTC. The gene calls are TRBV7-2 and TRBJ2-1; D remains ambiguous. CDR3 length: 13 residues. CDR1 SGHTA and CDR2 FQGNSA come from the germline V gene. The V end was cut by 2 bases, the J end by 4 bases, with 6 bases between.

Here the CDR3 reads CASSQEAAGGGTDTQYF. CDR3 bases: TGCGCCAGCAGCCAAGAGGCGGCGGGGGGCGGCACAGATACGCAGTATTTT. The J gene is TRBJ2-3, the V gene TRBV4-3; 8 positions agree with TRBD2. CDR1 and CDR2 (germline): LGHNA, YSLEER. With V trimmed by 0 bases and J by 1 base, 6 bases remained unmatched. The CDR3 is 17 residues long.

V gene TRBV7-6 combines with J gene TRBJ2-1; D might be TRBD2 (5 bases). The V gene lost 5 bases and the J gene lost 2 bases, with 10 bases spanning the gap. The CDR3 covers 14 residues. Germline-derived CDR1 and CDR2 are SGHVS and FNYEAQ. This CDR3 is CASSTTGTYNEQFF. DNA of the CDR3: TGTGCCAGCAGCACGACCGGGACCTACAATGAGCAGTTCTTC.

In this sample, this clone turned up once. The rearrangement uses TRBV5-1 and TRBJ2-5; the D is unclear. Germline-derived CDR1 and CDR2 are SGHRS and YFSETQ. V gave up 4 bases and J gave up 1 base, with 8 bases separating them. The length of the CDR3 is 13 residues. The CDR3 DNA follows: TGCGCCAGCAGCGGCAGATCCCAAGAGACCCAGTACTTC. Translation gives CASSGRSQETQYF.

The chain joins TRBV9 to TRBJ2-7; the match to TRBD1 covers 11 bases. CDR3 length: 16 residues. The germline V gene encodes CDR1 SGDLS and CDR2 YYNGEE. Trimming removed 3 bases from V and 2 bases from J; junction bases left unmatched: 7. CDR3 nucleotide sequence: TGTGCCAGCAGCGAGGGAGGGGGACAGGGGGCCTACGAGCAGTACTTC. Its translation is CASSEGGGQGAYEQYF.

This chain connects TRBV30 to TRBJ2-5; D not certain. The assigned J gene may be wrong: the sequence end matches TRBJ2-7 better. Per germline, CDR1 GTSNPN and CDR2 SVGIG (reference sequence). The CDR3 length is 14 residues. CDR3 bases: TGTGCCTGGGGCCCTCCCCCATTGTCCTACGAGCAGTACTTC. Protein product: CAWGPPPLSYEQYF.

The rearrangement links TRBV27 to TRBJ1-2; D ambiguous. Germline V lookup: CDR1 MNHEY, CDR2 SMNVEV (reference sequence). Trimming left V 6 bases short and J 8 bases short, with 13 bases between. CDR3 length equals 12 residues. The CDR3 here is CASSPRGRGYTF. The CDR3 bases are TGTGCCAGCAGCCCCCGAGGTAGGGGCTACACCTTC.

With respect to this clone: This CDR3 is also generated by other DNA sequences in the sample. The DNA for the CDR3 is TGTGCCAGCAGCTTGGGACAGGGGACTGAAGCTTTCTTT. As protein: CASSLGQGTEAFF. The chain uses TRBV7-6 and TRBJ1-1; 10 bases align to TRBD1. Germline-derived CDR1 and CDR2 are SGHVS and FNYEAQ. The CDR3 consists of 13 residues. V was pared by 3 bases and J by 5 bases, with 0 bases of the junction left unmatched.

The J gene is TRBJ1-2, the V gene TRBV9; D not certain. Per germline, CDR1 SGDLS and CDR2 YYNGEE. The V end lost 3 bases, the J end lost 6 bases, and 15 bases lay between the germline ends. The CDR3 covers 14 residues. DNA for the CDR3: TGTGCCAGCAGCGCCGGAGGGAGGGTACATGGCTACACCTTC. Translated, it gives CASSAGGRVHGYTF.

The chain couples TRBV5-1 to TRBJ2-2; D gene unclear. Germline loops: CDR1 SGHRS, CDR2 YFSETQ. The ends were cut back, 0 bases at V and 6 bases at J, with 6 bases in the middle. CDR3 size: 13 residues. The CDR3 region is CASSLDRAGELFF. The CDR3 DNA reads as TGCGCCAGCAGCTTGGATCGGGCCGGGGAGCTGTTTTTT.

This clone appeared a single time. The V gene is TRBV4-3, the J gene TRBJ2-6; D uncertain. CDR1 is LGHNA and CDR2 is YSLEER in the germline V gene. The CDR3 consists of 15 residues. The V end was cut by 4 bases, the J end by 2 bases, with 9 bases between. CDR3 coding DNA: TGCGCCAGCAGCCCGTCAGGAGCTGGGGCCAACGTCCTGACTTTC. The encoded protein is CASSPSGAGANVLTF.

The rearrangement links TRBV12-1 to TRBJ2-7; no DNA check was done on the table's D call, TRBD1. TRBV12-1 is noted as a pseudogene. CDR3 size: 15 residues. This CDR3 is CASSFEWGRTYEQYF. The DNA for the CDR3 is TGTGCCAGCAGCTTTGAATGGGGGCGTACCTACGAGCAGTACTTC.

The chain links TRBV2 to TRBJ1-2; D possibly corresponds to TRBD1 (5 bases). V shed 8 bases and J shed 8 bases, with 18 bases lying between them. From germline, CDR1 is SNHLY and CDR2 FYNNEI. This CDR3 contains 13 residues. The CDR3 DNA reads TGTGCCAGCCTCCGGGACGCCCAAGGAGGCTACACCTTC. It specifies CASLRDAQGGYTF. Using reference TRBV2 and TRBJ1-2 for the parts outside the CDR3, the full variable domain is EPEVTQTPSHQVTQMGQEVILRCVPISNHLYFYWYRQILGQKVEFLVSFYNNEISEKSEIFDDQFSVERPDGSNFTLKIRSTKLEDSAMYFCASLRDAQGGYTFGSGTRLTVV.

This chain connects TRBV9 to TRBJ2-3; 7 nucleotides align to TRBD2. CDR3 length equals 14 residues. The J segment lost 8 bases and the V segment lost 5 bases, leaving 11 bases of the junction unmatched. Germline V gene lookup returns CDR1 SGDLS and CDR2 YYNGEE. CDR3: CASSSLGEGGTQYF. CDR3 in DNA: TGTGCCAGCAGTTCCCTTGGGGAGGGAGGTACGCAGTATTTT.

This sequence joins TRBV5-6 and TRBJ1-2; 7 bases map to TRBD1. This CDR3 spans 13 amino acids. V lost 5 bases, J lost 4 bases, and 5 bases stayed unmatched. The germline gives CDR1 SGHDT, CDR2 YYEEEE. In nucleotides, the CDR3 is TGTGCCAGCAGGGGAGGGGGCGTCTATGGCTACACCTTC. It codes for CASRGGGVYGYTF. Drawing the rest from reference TRBV5-6 and TRBJ1-2, the complete variable domain is DAGVTQSPTHLIKTRGQQVTLRCSPKSGHDTVSWYQQALGQGPQFIFQYYEEEERQRGNFPDRFSGHQFPNYSSELNVNALLLGDSALYLCASRGGGVYGYTFGSGTRLTVV.

The CDR3 coding sequence is TGTGCCAGCAGTTACGGTCTGACGGGGGAGACCCAGTACTTC. The encoded protein is CASSYGLTGETQYF. The chain combines TRBV6-5 with TRBJ2-5, with D possibly TRBD2 on 5 matching bases. Germline CDR1 is MNHEY and CDR2 is SVGAGI. The CDR3 has 14 amino acids. V was pared by 2 bases and J by 5 bases, with 12 bases between.

The table lists this clone with a count of one. The J gene is TRBJ1-4, the V gene TRBV10-3; 9 bases agree with TRBD1. After removal of 6 bases from V and 8 bases from J, the junction contained 4 bases not matched to a gene. The CDR3 loop spans 13 amino acids. Germline loops: CDR1 ENHRY, CDR2 SYGVKD. The CDR3 spells CAISGQGREKLFF. The CDR3 DNA reads TGTGCCATCAGCGGACAGGGGAGGGAAAAACTGTTTTTT.

The genes are TRBV5-1 and TRBJ2-3, with D hard to call. V was shortened by 0 bases and J by 0 bases, with 8 bases between the two germline ends. The CDR3 is 15 amino acids. Germline CDR1 and CDR2: SGHRS and YFSETQ. CDR3 loop: CASSLDRTSTDTQYF. In DNA, the CDR3 is TGCGCCAGCAGCTTGGATCGCACCAGCACAGATACGCAGTATTTT.